This T cell receptor (beta chain) was captured by sequencing in a study of T cell responses to AZD1222 COVID-19 vaccine. Study results and limitations: It was only after the peak T cell response that any repertoires were sampled. Following two doses of AZD1222, Spike-specific TCR breadth and depth rose. Of spike-specific TCRs, nearly half reportedly target regions left unmutated in variants. Baseline antibody screening turned up just a handful of seropositive AZD1222 recipients.

Concerning this clone itself: Its matching antigen is unknown.

The CDR3 is 15 amino acids. The J segment lost 4 bases and the V segment lost 5 bases, leaving 5 bases of the junction unmatched. Germline CDR1 reads MNHEY; CDR2 reads SVGEGT. Generated by immunoSEQ multiplex PCR, the TCRdb table keeps only in-frame clones and is missing some. The sample includes more than 65,000 clones, roughly nine tenths of them seen just once. The J gene is TRBJ1-1, the V gene TRBV6-2 or TRBV6-3; the match to TRBD1 covers 12 bases. This sample comprised peripheral blood, obtained on day 0 of AZD1222 vaccination. The origin of this receptor is an adult in good health. CDR3 residues: CASSIGTGGPTEAFF. The CDR3 DNA reads TGTGCCAGCAGTATTGGGACAGGGGGCCCCACTGAAGCTTTCTTT.